This TCR beta chain came from a study of blood T cell repertoires in COVID-19. Germline V gene lookup returns CDR1 SQVTM and CDR2 ANQGSEA. V shed 6 bases, J shed 5 bases, and the junction held 14 bases outside the gene matches. The CDR3 consists of 16 residues. Method: immunoSEQ multiplex PCR; TCRdb's copy keeps in-frame clones and lacks some. This sample has roughly 310,000 clones; roughly 88% occur once, and the top ten carry 2.9%. The V gene is TRBV29-1, the J gene TRBJ2-1; TRBD2 aligns across 9 bases. The sequence came from a woman in her 30s with COVID-19, enrolled during active disease. What was sequenced was peripheral blood. The CDR3 sequence: CSVGYLLREGDNEQFF. The CDR3 region has the DNA TGCAGCGTCGGGTACCTTTTGCGGGAGGGCGACAATGAGCAGTTCTTC.